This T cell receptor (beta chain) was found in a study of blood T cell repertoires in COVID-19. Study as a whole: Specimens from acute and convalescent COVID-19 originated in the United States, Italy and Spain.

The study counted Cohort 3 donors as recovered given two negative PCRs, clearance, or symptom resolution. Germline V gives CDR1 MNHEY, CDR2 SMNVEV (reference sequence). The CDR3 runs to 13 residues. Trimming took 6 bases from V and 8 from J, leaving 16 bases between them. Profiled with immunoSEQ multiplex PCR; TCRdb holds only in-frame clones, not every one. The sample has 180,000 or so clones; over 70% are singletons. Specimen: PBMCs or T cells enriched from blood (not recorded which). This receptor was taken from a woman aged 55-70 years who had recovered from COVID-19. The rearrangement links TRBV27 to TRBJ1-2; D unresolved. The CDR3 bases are TGTGCCAGCAGCCCGATTGGCAGGCGAGGCTACACCTTC. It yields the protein CASSPIGRRGYTF.